The source of this T cell receptor (delta chain) is a study of gamma-delta chains in newborns, infants, children. Study background: Innate gammadelta T cells reportedly expand polyclonally right after birth, driven by microbial exposure, per the title.

TCRdb re-called the reads with CATT. The data contain fewer than 4,500 delta-chain clones, roughly 0.6% of them seen just once; the ten biggest clones take up under 15%. Concerning this clone itself: The TCRdb protein comes from a much larger clone and disagrees with this DNA's translation at residue 4, likely due to a read error; the protein given here is derived from the DNA.

This sequence originates from a child who was a newborn, infant or young child, either healthy, febrile or measles-vaccinated (not recorded which). Input material: blood.

Here the CDR3 DNA reads TGTGCCTGTGGCACCTGGGGGATAGAAGCCTGGGACACCCGACAGATGTTTTTC. It yields the protein CACGTWGIEAWDTRQMFF. The J gene is TRDJ3, the V gene TRDV2; 10 nucleotides line up with TRDD3. This CDR3 is built from 18 residues. Germline V CDR1 and CDR2: GEAIGNYY, EKD.